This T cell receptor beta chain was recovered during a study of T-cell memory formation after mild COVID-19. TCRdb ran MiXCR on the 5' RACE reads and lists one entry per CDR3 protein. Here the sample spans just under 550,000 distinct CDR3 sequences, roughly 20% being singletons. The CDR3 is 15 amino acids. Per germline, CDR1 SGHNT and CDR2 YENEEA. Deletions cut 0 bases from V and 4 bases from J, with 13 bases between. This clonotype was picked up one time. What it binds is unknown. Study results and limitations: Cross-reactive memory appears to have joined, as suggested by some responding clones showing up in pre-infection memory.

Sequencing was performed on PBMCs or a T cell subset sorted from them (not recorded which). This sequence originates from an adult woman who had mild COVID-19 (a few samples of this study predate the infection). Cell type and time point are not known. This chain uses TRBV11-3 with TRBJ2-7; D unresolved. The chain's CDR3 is CASSLDSADWYEQYF. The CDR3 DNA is TGTGCCAGCAGCTTAGATTCGGCTGACTGGTACGAGCAGTACTTC.